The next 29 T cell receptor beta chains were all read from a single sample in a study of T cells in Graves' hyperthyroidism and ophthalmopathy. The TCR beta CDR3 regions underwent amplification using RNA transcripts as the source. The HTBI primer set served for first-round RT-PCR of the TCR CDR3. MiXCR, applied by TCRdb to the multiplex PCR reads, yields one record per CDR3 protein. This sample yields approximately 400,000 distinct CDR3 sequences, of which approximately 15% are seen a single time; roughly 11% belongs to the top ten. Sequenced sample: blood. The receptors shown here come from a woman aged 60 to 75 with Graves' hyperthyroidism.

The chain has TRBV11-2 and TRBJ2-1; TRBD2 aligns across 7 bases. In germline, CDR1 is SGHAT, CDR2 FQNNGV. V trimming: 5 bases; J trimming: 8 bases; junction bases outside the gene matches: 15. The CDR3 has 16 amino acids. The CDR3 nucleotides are TGTGCCAGCAGCCAAGTGACTAGCTTTTTATCCGATGAGCAGTTCTTC. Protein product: CASSQVTSFLSDEQFF. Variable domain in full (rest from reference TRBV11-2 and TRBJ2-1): EAGVAQSPRYKIIEKRQSVAFWCNPISGHATLYWYQQILGQGPKLLIQFQNNGVVDDSQLPKDRFSAERLKGVDSTLKIQPAKLEDSAVYLCASSQVTSFLSDEQFFGPGTRLTVL.

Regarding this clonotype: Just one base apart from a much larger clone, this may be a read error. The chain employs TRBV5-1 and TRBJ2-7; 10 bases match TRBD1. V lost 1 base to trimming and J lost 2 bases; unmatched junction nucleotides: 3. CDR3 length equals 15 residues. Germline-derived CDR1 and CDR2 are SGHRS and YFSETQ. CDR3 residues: CASSLIGQGAYEQYF. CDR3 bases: TGCGCCAGCAGCTTGATTGGACAGGGGGCCTACGAGCAGTACTTC.

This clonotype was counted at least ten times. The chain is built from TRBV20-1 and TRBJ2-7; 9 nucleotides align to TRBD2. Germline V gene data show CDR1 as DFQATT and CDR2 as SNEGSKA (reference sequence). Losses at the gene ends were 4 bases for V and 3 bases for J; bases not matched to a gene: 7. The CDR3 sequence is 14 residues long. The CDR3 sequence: CSAIVAGDYYEQYF. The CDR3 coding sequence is TGCAGTGCTATAGTAGCGGGAGACTACTACGAGCAGTACTTC.

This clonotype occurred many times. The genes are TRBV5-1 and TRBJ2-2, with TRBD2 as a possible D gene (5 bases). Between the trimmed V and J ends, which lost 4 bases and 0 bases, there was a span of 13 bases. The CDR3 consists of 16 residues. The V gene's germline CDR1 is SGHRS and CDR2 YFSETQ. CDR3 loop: CASSPIYGTNTGELFF. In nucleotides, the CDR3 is TGCGCCAGCAGCCCGATTTACGGGACGAACACCGGGGAGCTGTTTTTT. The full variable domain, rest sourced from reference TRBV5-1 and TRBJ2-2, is KAGVTQTPRYLIKTRGQQVTLSCSPISGHRSVSWYQQTPGQGLQFLFEYFSETQRNKGNFPGRFSGRQFSNSRSEMNVSTLELGDSALYLCASSPIYGTNTGELFFGEGSRLTVL.

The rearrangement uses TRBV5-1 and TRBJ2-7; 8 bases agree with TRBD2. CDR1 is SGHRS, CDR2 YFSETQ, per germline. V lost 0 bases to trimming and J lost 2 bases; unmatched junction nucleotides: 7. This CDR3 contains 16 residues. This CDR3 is CASSLEPGLETYEQYF. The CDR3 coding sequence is TGCGCCAGCAGCTTGGAGCCGGGACTAGAAACCTACGAGCAGTACTTC.

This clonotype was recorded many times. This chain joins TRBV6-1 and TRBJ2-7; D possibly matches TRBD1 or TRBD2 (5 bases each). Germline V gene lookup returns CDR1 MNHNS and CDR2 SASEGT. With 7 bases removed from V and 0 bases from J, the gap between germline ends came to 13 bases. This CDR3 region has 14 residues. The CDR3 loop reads CASTGTVSSYEQYF. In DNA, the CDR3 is TGTGCCAGCACAGGGACGGTCAGCTCCTACGAGCAGTACTTC.

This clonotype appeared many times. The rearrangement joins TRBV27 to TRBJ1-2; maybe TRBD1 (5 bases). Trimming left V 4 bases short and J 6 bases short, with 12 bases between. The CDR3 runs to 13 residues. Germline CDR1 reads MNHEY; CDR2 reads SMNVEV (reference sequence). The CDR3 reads CASSSPGQNGYTF. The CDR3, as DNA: TGTGCCAGCAGTTCACCAGGACAAAATGGCTACACCTTC.

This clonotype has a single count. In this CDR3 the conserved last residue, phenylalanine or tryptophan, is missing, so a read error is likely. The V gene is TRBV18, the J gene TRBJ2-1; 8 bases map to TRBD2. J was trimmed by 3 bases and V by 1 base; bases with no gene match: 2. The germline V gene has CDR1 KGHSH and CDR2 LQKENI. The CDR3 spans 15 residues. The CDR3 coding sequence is TGTGCCAGCTCACCACTAGCGGGAAACTACAATGAGCAGTTCTCC. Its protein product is CASSPLAGNYNEQFS.

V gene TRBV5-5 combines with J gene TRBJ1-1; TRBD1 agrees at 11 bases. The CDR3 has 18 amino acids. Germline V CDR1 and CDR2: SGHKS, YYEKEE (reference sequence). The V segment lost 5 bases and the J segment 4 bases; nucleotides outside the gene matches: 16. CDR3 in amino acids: CASRKRTGGDFSGTEAFF. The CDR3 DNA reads TGTGCCAGCAGAAAAAGGACAGGGGGCGATTTTTCCGGCACTGAAGCTTTCTTT. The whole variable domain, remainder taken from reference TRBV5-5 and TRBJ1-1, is DAGVTQSPTHLIKTRGQQVTLRCSPISGHKSVSWYQQVLGQGPQFIFQYYEKEERGRGNFPDRFSARQFPNYSSELNVNALLLGDSALYLCASRKRTGGDFSGTEAFFGQGTRLTVV.

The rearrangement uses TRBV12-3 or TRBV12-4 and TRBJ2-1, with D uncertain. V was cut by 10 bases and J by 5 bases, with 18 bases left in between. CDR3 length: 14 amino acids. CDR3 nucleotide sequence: TGTGCCACCCTTCAGTCGTGGCCGGACAATGAGCAGTTCTTC. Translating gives CATLQSWPDNEQFF.

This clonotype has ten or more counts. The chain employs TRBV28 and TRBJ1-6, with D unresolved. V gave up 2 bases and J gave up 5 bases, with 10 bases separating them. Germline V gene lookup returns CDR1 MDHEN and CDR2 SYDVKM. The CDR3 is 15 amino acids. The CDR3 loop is CASSLGLLNNSPLHF. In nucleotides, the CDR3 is TGTGCCAGCAGTTTAGGTCTCCTGAATAATTCACCCCTCCACTTT.

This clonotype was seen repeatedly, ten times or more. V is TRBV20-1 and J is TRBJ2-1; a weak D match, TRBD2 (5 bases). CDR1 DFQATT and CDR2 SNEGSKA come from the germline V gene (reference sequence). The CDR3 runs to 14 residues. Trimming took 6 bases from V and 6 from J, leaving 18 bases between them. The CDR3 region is CSAIAPGWGNEQFF. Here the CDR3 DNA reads TGCAGTGCCATCGCCCCGGGATGGGGCAATGAGCAGTTCTTC.

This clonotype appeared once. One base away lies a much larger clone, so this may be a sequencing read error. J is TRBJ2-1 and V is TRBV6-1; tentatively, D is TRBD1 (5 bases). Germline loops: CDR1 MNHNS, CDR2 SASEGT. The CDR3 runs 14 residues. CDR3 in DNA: TGTGCCAGCAGTGGACAGATCTCCTGCAATGAGCAGTTCTTC. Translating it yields CASSGQISCNEQFF.

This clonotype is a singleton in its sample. The chain's CDR3 is CASSSLAGGEQFF. DNA for the CDR3: TGTGCCAGCAGCTCCCTAGCGGGAGGTGAGCAGTTCTTC. This chain uses TRBV7-9 with TRBJ2-1; 11 bases align to TRBD2. V was pared by 4 bases and J by 9 bases, with 2 bases of the junction left unmatched. Germline lookup yields CDR1 SEHNR and CDR2 FQNEAQ (reference sequence). This CDR3 region has 13 residues.

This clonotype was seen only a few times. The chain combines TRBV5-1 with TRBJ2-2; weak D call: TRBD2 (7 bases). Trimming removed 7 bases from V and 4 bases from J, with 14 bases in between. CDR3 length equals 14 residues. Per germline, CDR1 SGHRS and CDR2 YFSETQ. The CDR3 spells CASGGLAVTGELFF. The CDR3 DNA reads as TGCGCCAGCGGGGGCCTAGCGGTCACCGGGGAGCTGTTTTTT.

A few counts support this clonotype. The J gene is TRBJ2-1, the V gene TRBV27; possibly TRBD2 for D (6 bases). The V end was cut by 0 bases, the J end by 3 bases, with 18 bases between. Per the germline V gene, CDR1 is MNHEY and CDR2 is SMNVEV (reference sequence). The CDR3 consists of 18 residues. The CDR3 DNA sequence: TGTGCCAGCAGTTTATCGTCCCCCGGGACTTCGTTCTACAATGAGCAGTTCTTC. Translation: CASSLSSPGTSFYNEQFF.

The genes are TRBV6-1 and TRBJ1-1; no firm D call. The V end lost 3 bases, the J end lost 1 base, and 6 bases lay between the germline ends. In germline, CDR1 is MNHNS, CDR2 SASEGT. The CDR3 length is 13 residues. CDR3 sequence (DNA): TGTGCCAGCAGTGACAGAGAGAACACTGAAGCTTTCTTT. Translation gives CASSDRENTEAFF.

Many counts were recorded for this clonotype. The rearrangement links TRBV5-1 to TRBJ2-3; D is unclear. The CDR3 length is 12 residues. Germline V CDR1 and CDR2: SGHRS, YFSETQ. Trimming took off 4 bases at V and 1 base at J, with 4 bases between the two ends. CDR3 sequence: CASSARTDTQYF. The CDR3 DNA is TGCGCCAGCAGCGCACGCACAGATACGCAGTATTTT.

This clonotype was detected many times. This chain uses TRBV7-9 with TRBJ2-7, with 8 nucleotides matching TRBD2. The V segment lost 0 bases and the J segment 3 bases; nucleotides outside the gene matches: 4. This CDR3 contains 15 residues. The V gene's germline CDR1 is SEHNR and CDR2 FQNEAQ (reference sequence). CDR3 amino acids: CASSLAAGGLYEQYF. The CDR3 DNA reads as TGTGCCAGCAGCTTAGCGGCGGGAGGCCTCTACGAGCAGTACTTC. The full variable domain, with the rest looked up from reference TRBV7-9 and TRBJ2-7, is DTGVSQNPRHKITKRGQNVTFRCDPISEHNRLYWYRQTLGQGPEFLTYFQNEAQLEKSRLLSDRFSAERPKGSFSTLEIQRTEQGDSAMYLCASSLAAGGLYEQYFGPGTRLTVT.

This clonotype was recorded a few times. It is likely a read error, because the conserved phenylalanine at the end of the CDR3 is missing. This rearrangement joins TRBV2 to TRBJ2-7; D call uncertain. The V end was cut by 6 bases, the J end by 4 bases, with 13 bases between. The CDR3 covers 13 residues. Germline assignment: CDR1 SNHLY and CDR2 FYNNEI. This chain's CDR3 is CASRAAVLYEQYL. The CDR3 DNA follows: TGTGCCAGCAGGGCCGCGGTACTATACGAGCAGTACCTC.

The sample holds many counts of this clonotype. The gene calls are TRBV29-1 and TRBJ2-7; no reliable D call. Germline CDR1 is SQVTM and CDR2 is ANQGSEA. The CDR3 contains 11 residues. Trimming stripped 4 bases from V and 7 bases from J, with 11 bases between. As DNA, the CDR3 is TGCAGCGTTGTGGGCCAACGGGAGCAGTACTTC. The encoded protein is CSVVGQREQYF.

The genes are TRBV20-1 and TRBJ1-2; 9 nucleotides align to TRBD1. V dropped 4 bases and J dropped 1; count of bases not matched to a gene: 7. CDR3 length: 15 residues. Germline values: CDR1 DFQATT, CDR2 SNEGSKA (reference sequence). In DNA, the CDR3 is TGCAGTGCTACTGCTCGACAGGGGGGTAACTATGGCTACACCTTC. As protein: CSATARQGGNYGYTF.

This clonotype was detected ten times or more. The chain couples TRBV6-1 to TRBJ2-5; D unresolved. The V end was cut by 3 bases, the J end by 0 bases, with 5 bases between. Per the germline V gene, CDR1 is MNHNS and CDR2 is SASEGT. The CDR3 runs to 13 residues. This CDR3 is CASSDYHQETQYF. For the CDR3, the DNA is TGTGCCAGCAGTGACTACCACCAAGAGACCCAGTACTTC.

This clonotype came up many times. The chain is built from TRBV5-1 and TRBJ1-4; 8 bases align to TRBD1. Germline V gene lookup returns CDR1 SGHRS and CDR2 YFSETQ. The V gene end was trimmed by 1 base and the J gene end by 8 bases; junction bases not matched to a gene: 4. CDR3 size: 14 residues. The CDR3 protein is CASSLLTGDEKLFF. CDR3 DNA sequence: TGCGCCAGCAGCTTGTTGACAGGGGACGAAAAACTGTTTTTT.

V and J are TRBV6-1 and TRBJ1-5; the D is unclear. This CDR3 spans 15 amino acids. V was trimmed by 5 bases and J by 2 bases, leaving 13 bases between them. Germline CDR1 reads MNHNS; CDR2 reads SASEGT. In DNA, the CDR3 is TGTGCCAGCAGTCCAGGATTTCTTGGCAATCAGCCCCAGCATTTT. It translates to CASSPGFLGNQPQHF.

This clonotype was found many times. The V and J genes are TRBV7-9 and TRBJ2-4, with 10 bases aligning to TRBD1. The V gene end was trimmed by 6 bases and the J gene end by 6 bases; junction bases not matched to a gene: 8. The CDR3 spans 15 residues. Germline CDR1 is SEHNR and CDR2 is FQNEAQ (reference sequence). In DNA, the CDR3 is TGTGCCAGCAGTCTAGTCGGGACAGGGGTAAACATTCAGTACTTC. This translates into CASSLVGTGVNIQYF.

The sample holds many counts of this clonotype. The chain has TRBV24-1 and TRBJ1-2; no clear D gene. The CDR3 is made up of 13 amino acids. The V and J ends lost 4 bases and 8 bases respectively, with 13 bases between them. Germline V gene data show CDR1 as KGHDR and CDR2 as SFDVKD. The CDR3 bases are TGTGCCACCAGTGAGGGCAACTACGAGGGCTACACCTTC. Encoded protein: CATSEGNYEGYTF.

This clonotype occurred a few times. CDR3 sequence reads: CAWSTDRTSSYNSPLHF. CDR3 nucleotide sequence: TGTGCCTGGAGTACGGACAGGACGAGCTCCTATAATTCACCCCTCCACTTT. V is TRBV30 and J is TRBJ1-6, with 7 bases matching TRBD1. The CDR3 is 17 amino acids. The V and J ends lost 2 bases and 0 bases, in that order; junction bases with no gene match: 7. Looked up from germline, CDR1 is GTSNPN and CDR2 is SVGIG (reference sequence).

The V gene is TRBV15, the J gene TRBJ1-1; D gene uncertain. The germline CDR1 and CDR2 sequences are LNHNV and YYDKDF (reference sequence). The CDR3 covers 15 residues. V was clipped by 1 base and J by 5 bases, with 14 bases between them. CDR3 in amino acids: CATSRAYGLGTEAFF. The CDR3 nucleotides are TGTGCCACCAGCAGAGCCTATGGGTTAGGGACTGAAGCTTTCTTT.